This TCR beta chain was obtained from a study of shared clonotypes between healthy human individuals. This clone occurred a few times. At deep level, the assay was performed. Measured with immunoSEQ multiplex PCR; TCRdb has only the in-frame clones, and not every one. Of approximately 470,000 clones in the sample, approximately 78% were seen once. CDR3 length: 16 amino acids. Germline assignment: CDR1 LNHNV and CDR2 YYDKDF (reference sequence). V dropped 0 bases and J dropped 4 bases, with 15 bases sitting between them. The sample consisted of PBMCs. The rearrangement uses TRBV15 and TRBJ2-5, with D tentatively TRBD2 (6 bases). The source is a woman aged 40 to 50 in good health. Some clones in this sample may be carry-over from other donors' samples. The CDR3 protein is CATSREARAGRETQYF. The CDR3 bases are TGTGCCACCAGCAGAGAGGCGAGGGCCGGGAGAGAGACCCAGTACTTC.